Shown below are 23 T cell receptor beta chains from a single sample sequenced in a study of T cells after posttransplantation cyclophosphamide. Using immunoSEQ multiplex PCR, the repertoire was profiled, and TCRdb retains in-frame clones only, with some absent. The sample was found to contain 20,000 to 25,000 clones, and every one recurs. Sequencing was done on a sample of PBMCs. The receptors were gathered from a woman between 55 and 75 years old in good health, CMV-negative, and a related stem cell transplant donor.

This clone was observed at least ten times. This chain joins TRBV11-3 and TRBJ2-2; 10 bases are shared with TRBD1. The CDR3 is 18 residues long. The V and J ends lost 5 bases and 1 base, in that order; junction bases with no gene match: 10. Germline V gene data show CDR1 as SGHNT and CDR2 as YENEEA. CDR3 in amino acids: CASSPGQGRLMNTGELFF. The CDR3 DNA follows: TGTGCCAGCAGCCCGGGACAGGGGAGATTGATGAACACCGGGGAGCTGTTTTTT.

This clone has ten or more counts. The genes are TRBV9 and TRBJ1-1; D ambiguous. Trimming pared 0 bases from V and 6 bases from J, leaving 9 bases between. The germline V gene has CDR1 SGDLS and CDR2 YYNGEE. The CDR3 length is 13 residues. In nucleotides, the CDR3 is TGTGCCAGCAGCGTAGCTGCGAGCTCTGAAGCTTTCTTT. Translating gives CASSVAASSEAFF. The full variable domain, rest sourced from reference TRBV9 and TRBJ1-1, is DSGVTQTPKHLITATGQRVTLRCSPRSGDLSVYWYQQSLDQGLQFLIQYYNGEERAKGNILERFSAQQFPDLHSELNLSSLELGDSALYFCASSVAASSEAFFGQGTRLTVV.

In its sample, this clone was seen many times. The chain has TRBV4-2 and TRBJ2-7; 11 bases agree with TRBD1. Per the germline V gene, CDR1 is LGHNA and CDR2 is YNFKEQ. The J segment lost 7 bases and the V segment lost 1 base, leaving 6 bases of the junction unmatched. The CDR3 runs 15 residues. The CDR3 DNA reads as TGTGCCAGCAGCCAAGGCGGGACAGGGGGTTATGAGCAGTACTTC. This gives the protein CASSQGGTGGYEQYF.

The sample holds many counts of this clone. V and J are TRBV7-9 and TRBJ2-1, with 7 bases aligning to TRBD2. The trim removed 4 bases at V and 10 bases at J, leaving 7 bases unmatched. Germline assignment: CDR1 SEHNR and CDR2 FQNEAQ (reference sequence). The CDR3 runs 13 residues. In DNA, the CDR3 is TGTGCCAGCAGCTCGATATGGGGAGGGGAGCAGTTCTTC. It yields the protein CASSSIWGGEQFF. Filled out from reference TRBV7-9 and TRBJ2-1, the complete variable domain reads DTGVSQNPRHKITKRGQNVTFRCDPISEHNRLYWYRQTLGQGPEFLTYFQNEAQLEKSRLLSDRFSAERPKGSFSTLEIQRTEQGDSAMYLCASSSIWGGEQFFGPGTRLTVL.

This clone has ten or more counts. The V call is TRBV4-1, the J call TRBJ2-1; D unclear. This CDR3 has 11 residues. Trimming removed 5 bases from V and 9 bases from J, with 8 bases in between. The germline CDR1 and CDR2 sequences are MGHRA and YSYEKL. CDR3 nucleotide sequence: TGCGCCAGCAGCTCGAGGAGTGAGCAGTTCTTC. Translated: CASSSRSEQFF.

In this sample, this clone turned up many times. The genes are TRBV5-1 and TRBJ2-2, with 9 bases identical to TRBD1. Germline CDR1 and CDR2: SGHRS and YFSETQ. After removal of 4 bases from V and 3 bases from J, the junction contained 4 bases not matched to a gene. The CDR3 length is 15 residues. The CDR3, as DNA: TGCGCCAGCAGCCCCGACAGGGGGTACACCGGGGAGCTGTTTTTT. It translates to CASSPDRGYTGELFF.

This clone was seen ten or more times. This chain uses TRBV7-9 with TRBJ1-2; D is perhaps TRBD1 (6 bases). The length of the CDR3 is 13 residues. Germline CDR1 is SEHNR and CDR2 is FQNEAQ (reference sequence). Trimming removed 5 bases from V and 8 bases from J, with 15 bases in between. The CDR3, as DNA: TGTGCCAGCAGCACCGGTCCAGGGGAGGGCTACACCTTC. It specifies CASSTGPGEGYTF.

This clone came up a few times. This chain links TRBV2 with TRBJ1-1; D is perhaps TRBD1 (6 bases). Germline loops: CDR1 SNHLY, CDR2 FYNNEI. Trimming stripped 1 base from V and 3 bases from J, with 9 bases between. The CDR3 runs to 14 residues. The DNA for the CDR3 is TGTGCCAGCAGTGAAGTGTCAGGGGACACTGAAGCTTTCTTT. It translates to CASSEVSGDTEAFF.

This clone showed up many times. This chain joins TRBV28 and TRBJ2-1; D unresolved. CDR1 and CDR2 from the germline V gene are MDHEN and SYDVKM. The CDR3 contains 13 residues. V gave up 2 bases and J gave up 6 bases, with 8 bases separating them. The CDR3 loop is CASSLGLTNEQFF. CDR3 nucleotides: TGTGCCAGCAGTTTAGGTCTAACCAATGAGCAGTTCTTC.

This clone was observed many times. The CDR3 region has the DNA TGTGCCTGCGCTAGCGGGAAAGGCACCGGGGAGCTGTTTTTT. The encoded protein is CACASGKGTGELFF. The chain combines TRBV30 with TRBJ2-2; 9 bases agree with TRBD2. The CDR3 is 14 residues long. From germline, CDR1 is GTSNPN and CDR2 SVGIG (reference sequence). Trimming took 6 bases from V and 4 from J; bases not matched to a gene: 6. Together with reference TRBV30 and TRBJ2-2, the CDR3 gives the full variable domain: SQTIHQWPATLVQPVGSPLSLECTVEGTSNPNLYWYRQAAGRGLQLLFYSVGIGQISSEVPQNLSASRPQDRQFILSSKKLLLSDSGFYLCACASGKGTGELFFGEGSRLTVL.

This clone was recorded at least ten times. This chain's CDR3 is CASSRNQGYGAQYF. As DNA, the CDR3 is TGCGCCAGCAGCAGGAATCAGGGATATGGAGCCCAGTACTTC. The J gene is TRBJ2-5, the V gene TRBV5-1; tentative D call: TRBD1 (5 bases). The V gene lost 4 bases and the J gene lost 9 bases, with 19 bases spanning the gap. The CDR3 runs to 14 residues. The germline V gene encodes CDR1 SGHRS and CDR2 YFSETQ.

The rearrangement uses TRBV7-9 and TRBJ2-3; D uncertain. Germline V lookup: CDR1 SEHNR, CDR2 FQNEAQ (reference sequence). The length of the CDR3 is 15 residues. Between the trimmed V and J ends, which lost 1 base and 2 bases, there was a span of 10 bases. The CDR3 reads CASSLGALATDTQYF. CDR3 nucleotide sequence: TGTGCCAGCAGCTTAGGGGCCTTGGCCACAGATACGCAGTATTTT. Full variable domain (remainder filled in from reference TRBV7-9 and TRBJ2-3): DTGVSQNPRHKITKRGQNVTFRCDPISEHNRLYWYRQTLGQGPEFLTYFQNEAQLEKSRLLSDRFSAERPKGSFSTLEIQRTEQGDSAMYLCASSLGALATDTQYFGPGTRLTVL.

This clone was seen repeatedly, ten times or more. The genes are TRBV6-5 and TRBJ2-1; 12 bases match TRBD2. Germline CDR1 and CDR2: MNHEY and SVGAGI. Trimming cost V 5 bases and J 7 bases; bases outside gene matches: 6. This CDR3 has 15 amino acids. The CDR3 nucleotides read TGTGCCAGCAGTCACCTAGCGGGAGGGGGGAATGAGCAGTTCTTC. Translated, it gives CASSHLAGGGNEQFF.

At least ten counts were recorded for this clone. This chain joins TRBV7-2 and TRBJ1-2; D is unresolved. Trimming took 2 bases from V and 0 from J, leaving 13 bases between them. The CDR3 spans 16 residues. The germline V gene has CDR1 SGHTA and CDR2 FQGNSA. CDR3: CASSLRLGGSNYGYTF. The CDR3 DNA sequence: TGTGCCAGCAGCTTAAGATTAGGCGGGTCTAACTATGGCTACACCTTC.

This CDR3 reads CASSLRGQLSLSNTGELFF. The DNA of the CDR3 is TGTGCCAGCAGTTTAAGGGGACAACTCTCCTTATCCAACACCGGGGAGCTGTTTTTT. The chain employs TRBV28 and TRBJ2-2; TRBD1 is a possible D gene (6 bases). The length of the CDR3 is 19 residues. Looked up from germline, CDR1 is MDHEN and CDR2 is SYDVKM. The ends were cut back, 2 bases at V and 2 bases at J, with 21 bases in the middle.

This clone has at least ten counts. The chain carries TRBV10-3 and TRBJ2-7, with D unresolved. V was pared by 6 bases and J by 6 bases, with 21 bases between. This CDR3 spans 15 amino acids. Per germline, CDR1 ENHRY and CDR2 SYGVKD. CDR3 sequence reads: CAIRRVVGTLGEQYF. The CDR3 DNA follows: TGTGCCATCAGACGGGTCGTCGGCACGTTGGGCGAGCAGTACTTC.

This clone occurred many times. This chain uses TRBV30 with TRBJ1-4, with D uncertain. This CDR3 has 14 residues. Germline CDR1 is GTSNPN and CDR2 is SVGIG (reference sequence). Trimming removed 1 base from V and 8 bases from J, with 14 bases in between. The CDR3 region has the DNA TGTGCCTGGAGTGGCGCGCTACAGCGGGAAAAACTGTTTTTT. Translated, it gives CAWSGALQREKLFF.

This clone was seen repeatedly, ten times or more. The chain carries TRBV14 and TRBJ2-1; 7 bases align to TRBD1. J lost 9 bases, V lost 4 bases, and 3 bases had no gene match. The CDR3 runs 12 residues. Germline-derived CDR1 and CDR2 are SGHDN and FVKESK. The CDR3 nucleotides read TGTGCCAGCAGCCCCAAGGGGGCTGAGCAGTTCTTC. Translated: CASSPKGAEQFF. Filled out from reference TRBV14 and TRBJ2-1, the complete variable domain reads EAGVTQFPSHSVIEKGQTVTLRCDPISGHDNLYWYRRVMGKEIKFLLHFVKESKQDESGMPNNRFLAERTGGTYSTLKVQPAELEDSGVYFCASSPKGAEQFFGPGTRLTVL.

There are a few counts of this clone. The rearrangement joins TRBV19 to TRBJ2-3; TRBD2 might be the D (5 bases). Germline assignment: CDR1 LNHDA and CDR2 SQIVND (reference sequence). The CDR3 length is 14 residues. The germline V and J ends were trimmed by 6 bases and 10 bases, with 20 bases remaining between them. As DNA, the CDR3 is TGTGCCAGTAGGACGACTCCTCAAGCGGATGCGCAGTATTTT. This gives the protein CASRTTPQADAQYF.

This clone has ten or more counts. This chain links TRBV4-3 with TRBJ2-6, with a weak D call TRBD1 (5 bases). Germline assignment: CDR1 LGHNA and CDR2 YSLEER. The CDR3 runs to 16 residues. Between the trimmed V and J ends, which lost 0 bases and 1 base, there was a span of 7 bases. The CDR3 region is CASSQEPGSGANVLTF. The CDR3 bases are TGCGCCAGCAGCCAAGAACCAGGGTCTGGGGCCAACGTCCTGACTTTC.

Ten or more counts support this clone. The chain uses TRBV6-1 and TRBJ2-5; tentatively, D is TRBD1 (5 bases). The CDR3 consists of 13 residues. With 5 bases removed from V and 5 bases from J, the gap between germline ends came to 12 bases. CDR1 and CDR2 (germline): MNHNS, SASEGT. In DNA form, the CDR3 reads TGTGCCAGCAGTCAGGGTTTTGCGGAGACCCAGTACTTC. As protein: CASSQGFAETQYF.

This clone was recorded many times. The chain employs TRBV5-1 and TRBJ2-7, with TRBD1 matching 8 bases. Germline CDR1 is SGHRS and CDR2 is YFSETQ. The ends lost 4 bases at V and 0 bases at J; junction bases unmatched: 6. The CDR3 covers 15 residues. CDR3 bases: TGCGCCAGCAGCCAAGGGGACAGGAGCTCCTACGAGCAGTACGTC. This codes for CASSQGDRSSYEQYV.

The V gene is TRBV2, the J gene TRBJ2-1, with 10 bases that match TRBD2. The germline CDR1 and CDR2 sequences are SNHLY and FYNNEI. The CDR3 loop spans 16 amino acids. V lost 1 base to trimming and J lost 5 bases; unmatched junction nucleotides: 5. This CDR3 is CASSEGGLASHNEQFF. CDR3 sequence (DNA): TGTGCCAGCAGTGAAGGGGGACTAGCGTCCCACAATGAGCAGTTCTTC.